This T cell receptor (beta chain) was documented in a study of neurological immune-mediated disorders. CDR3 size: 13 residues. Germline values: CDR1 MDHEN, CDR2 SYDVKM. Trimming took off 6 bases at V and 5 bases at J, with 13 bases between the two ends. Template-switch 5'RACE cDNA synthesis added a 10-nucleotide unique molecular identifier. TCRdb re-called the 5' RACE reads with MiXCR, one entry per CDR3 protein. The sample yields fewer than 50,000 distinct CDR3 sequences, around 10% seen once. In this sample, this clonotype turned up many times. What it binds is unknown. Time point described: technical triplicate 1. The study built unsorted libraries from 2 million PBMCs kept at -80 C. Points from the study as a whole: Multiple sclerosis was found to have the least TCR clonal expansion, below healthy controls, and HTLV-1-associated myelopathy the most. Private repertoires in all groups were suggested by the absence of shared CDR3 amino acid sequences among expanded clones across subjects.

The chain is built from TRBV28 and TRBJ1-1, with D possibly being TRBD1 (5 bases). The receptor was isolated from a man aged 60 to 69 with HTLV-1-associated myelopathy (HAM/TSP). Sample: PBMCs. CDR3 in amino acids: CASSPRAPTEAFF. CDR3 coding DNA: TGTGCCAGCAGCCCCAGGGCTCCAACTGAAGCTTTCTTT. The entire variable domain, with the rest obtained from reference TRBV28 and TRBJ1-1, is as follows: DVKVTQSSRYLVKRTGEKVFLECVQDMDHENMFWYRQDPGLGLRLIYFSYDVKMKEKGDIPEGYSVSREKKERFSLILESASTNQTSMYLCASSPRAPTEAFFGQGTRLTVV.